The clone carrying this T cell receptor beta chain was seen more than once but under ten times. The antigen is undetermined. These data belong to a study of cytomegalovirus exposure and HLA in healthy donors. Overall study: The study placed 70% to 90% of its approximately 400 genotyped donors in the Caucasian-associated ancestry cluster. Points from the study as a whole: In a later analysis, TCR beta V- and J-gene trimming showed a link to a missense DCLRE1C variant. The dataset shows that most TCR sequences were rare, while some public TCRs occurred in many donors.

The CDR3 is 15 residues long. V gave up 6 bases and J gave up 1 base; unmatched junction bases: 6. Germline loops: CDR1 MNHEY, CDR2 SVGAGI. 13 Jbeta primers and 60 Vbeta primers were used for the PCR. Profiled with immunoSEQ multiplex PCR; TCRdb holds only in-frame clones, not every one. The table has just under 95,000 clones, more than 65% seen once. The J gene is TRBJ2-7, the V gene TRBV6-5; TRBD1 matches 10 bases. This receptor was taken from a human donor in good health. The specimen was PBMCs. CDR3 DNA: TGTGCCAGCAGAGCCCGGGACAGGGGTTCCTACGAGCAGTACTTC. The encoded protein is CASRARDRGSYEQYF.